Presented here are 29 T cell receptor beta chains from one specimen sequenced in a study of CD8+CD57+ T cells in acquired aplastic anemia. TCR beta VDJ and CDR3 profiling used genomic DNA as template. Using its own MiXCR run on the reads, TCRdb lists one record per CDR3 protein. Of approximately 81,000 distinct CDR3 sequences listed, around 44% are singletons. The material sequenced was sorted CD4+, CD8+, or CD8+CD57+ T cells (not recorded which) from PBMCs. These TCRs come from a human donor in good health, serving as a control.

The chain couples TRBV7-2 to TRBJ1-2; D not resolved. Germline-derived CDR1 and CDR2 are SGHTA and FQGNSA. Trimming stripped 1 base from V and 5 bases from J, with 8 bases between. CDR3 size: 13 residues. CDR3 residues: CASSLGIMYGYTF. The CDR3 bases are TGTGCCAGCAGCTTAGGGATAATGTATGGCTACACCTTC.

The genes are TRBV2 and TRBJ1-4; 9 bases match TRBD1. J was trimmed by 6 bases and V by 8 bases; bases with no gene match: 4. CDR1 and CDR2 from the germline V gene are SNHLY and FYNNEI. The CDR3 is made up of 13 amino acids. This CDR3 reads CASSRDRDEKLFF. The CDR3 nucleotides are TGTGCCAGCTCCCGGGACAGGGATGAAAAACTGTTTTTT. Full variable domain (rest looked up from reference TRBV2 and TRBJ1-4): EPEVTQTPSHQVTQMGQEVILRCVPISNHLYFYWYRQILGQKVEFLVSFYNNEISEKSEIFDDQFSVERPDGSNFTLKIRSTKLEDSAMYFCASSRDRDEKLFFGSGTQLSVL.

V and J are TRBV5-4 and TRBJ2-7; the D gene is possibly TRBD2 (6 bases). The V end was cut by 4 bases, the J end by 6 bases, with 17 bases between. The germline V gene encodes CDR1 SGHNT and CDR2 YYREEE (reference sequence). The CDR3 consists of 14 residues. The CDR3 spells CASSPRLGRVEQYF. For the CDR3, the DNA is TGTGCCAGCAGCCCTAGACTAGGAAGAGTCGAGCAGTACTTC.

The CDR3 nucleotides read TGTGCCAGTAGTCAAGGGGCTTCCTACGAGCAGTACTTC. Translated, it gives CASSQGASYEQYF. This rearrangement joins TRBV19 to TRBJ2-7, with D maybe TRBD1 (5 bases). Germline V CDR1 and CDR2: LNHDA, SQIVND (reference sequence). V was clipped by 5 bases and J by 1 base, with 9 bases between them. The CDR3 has 13 residues. Full variable domain (rest looked up from reference TRBV19 and TRBJ2-7): DGGITQSPKYLFRKEGQNVTLSCEQNLNHDAMYWYRQDPGQGLRLIYYSQIVNDFQKGDIAEGYSVSREKKESFPLTVTSAQKNPTAFYLCASSQGASYEQYFGPGTRLTVT.

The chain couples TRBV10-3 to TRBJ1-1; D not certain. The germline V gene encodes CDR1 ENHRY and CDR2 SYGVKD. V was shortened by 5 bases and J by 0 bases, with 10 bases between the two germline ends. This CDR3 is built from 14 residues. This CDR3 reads CAISRETVNTEAFF. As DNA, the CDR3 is TGTGCCATCAGTCGAGAGACCGTGAACACTGAAGCTTTCTTT.

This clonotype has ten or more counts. In DNA form, the CDR3 reads TGTGCCAGTAGTAGCGTACCCGCAGGGGTCTACGAGCAGTACTTC. This sequence encodes CASSSVPAGVYEQYF. The genes are TRBV19 and TRBJ2-7; perhaps TRBD1 as D (6 bases). Per the germline V gene, CDR1 is LNHDA and CDR2 is SQIVND (reference sequence). The V end lost 4 bases, the J end lost 3 bases, and 16 bases lay between the germline ends. CDR3 length: 15 residues.

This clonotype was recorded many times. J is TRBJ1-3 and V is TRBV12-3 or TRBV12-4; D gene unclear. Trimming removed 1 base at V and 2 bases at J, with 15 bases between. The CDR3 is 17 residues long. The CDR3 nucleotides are TGTGCCAGCAGTTTAGACAGACCGTCCCTTGCTGGAAACACCATATATTTT. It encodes CASSLDRPSLAGNTIYF.

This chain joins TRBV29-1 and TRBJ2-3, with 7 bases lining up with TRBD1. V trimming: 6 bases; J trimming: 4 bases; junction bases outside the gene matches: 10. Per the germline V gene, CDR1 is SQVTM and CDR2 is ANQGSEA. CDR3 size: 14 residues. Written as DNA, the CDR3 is TGCAGCGTAGCAGCCGGGACAGCCCCAGATACGCAGTATTTT. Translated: CSVAAGTAPDTQYF.

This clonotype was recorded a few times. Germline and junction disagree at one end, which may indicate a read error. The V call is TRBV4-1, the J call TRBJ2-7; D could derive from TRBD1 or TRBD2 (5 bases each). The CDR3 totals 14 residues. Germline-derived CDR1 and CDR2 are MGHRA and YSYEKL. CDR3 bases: TGCGCCAGCAGCCAACCAATCGACGGGACCGAGCAGTGCTTC. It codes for CASSQPIDGTEQCF.

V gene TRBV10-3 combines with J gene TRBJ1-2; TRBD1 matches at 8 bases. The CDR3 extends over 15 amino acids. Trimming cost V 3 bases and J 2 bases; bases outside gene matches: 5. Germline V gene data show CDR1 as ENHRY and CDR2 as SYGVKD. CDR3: CAISDGQGRNYGYTF. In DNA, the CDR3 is TGTGCCATCAGTGACGGACAGGGAAGGAACTATGGCTACACCTTC.

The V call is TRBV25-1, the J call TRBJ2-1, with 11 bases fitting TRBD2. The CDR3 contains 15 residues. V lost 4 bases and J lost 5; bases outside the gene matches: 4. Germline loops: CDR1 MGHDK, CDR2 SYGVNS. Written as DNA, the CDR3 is TGTGCCAGCAGTGCCCTAGCGGGGGGAAACAATGAGCAGTTCTTC. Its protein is CASSALAGGNNEQFF.

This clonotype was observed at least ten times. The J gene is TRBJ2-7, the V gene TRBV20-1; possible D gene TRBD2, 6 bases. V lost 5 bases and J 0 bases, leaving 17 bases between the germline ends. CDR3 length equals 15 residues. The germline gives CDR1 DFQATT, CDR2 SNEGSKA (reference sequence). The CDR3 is CSAVEIGGDSYEQYF. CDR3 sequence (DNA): TGCAGTGCTGTAGAAATCGGAGGGGACTCCTACGAGCAGTACTTC.

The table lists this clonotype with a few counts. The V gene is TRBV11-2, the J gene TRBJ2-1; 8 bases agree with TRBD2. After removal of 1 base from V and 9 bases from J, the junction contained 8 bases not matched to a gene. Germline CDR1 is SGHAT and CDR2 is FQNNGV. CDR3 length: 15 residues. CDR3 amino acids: CASSLGPGGPREQFF. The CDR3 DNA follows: TGTGCCAGCAGCTTAGGCCCGGGAGGGCCCCGTGAGCAGTTCTTC. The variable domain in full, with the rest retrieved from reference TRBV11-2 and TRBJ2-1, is EAGVAQSPRYKIIEKRQSVAFWCNPISGHATLYWYQQILGQGPKLLIQFQNNGVVDDSQLPKDRFSAERLKGVDSTLKIQPAKLEDSAVYLCASSLGPGGPREQFFGPGTRLTVL.

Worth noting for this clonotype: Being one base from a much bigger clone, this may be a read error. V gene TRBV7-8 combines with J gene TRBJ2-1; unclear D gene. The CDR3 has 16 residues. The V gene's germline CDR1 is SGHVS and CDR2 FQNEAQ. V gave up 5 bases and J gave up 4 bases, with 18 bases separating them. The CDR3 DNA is TGTGCCAGCAGCCTCCCACCCCTCGAGTCTTACAATGAGCAGTTCTTC. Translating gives CASSLPPLESYNEQFF. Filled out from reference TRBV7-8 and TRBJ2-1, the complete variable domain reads GAGVSQSPRYKVAKRGQDVALRCDPISGHVSLFWYQQALGQGPEFLTYFQNEAQLDKSGLPSDRFFAERPEGSVSTLKIQRTQQEDSAVYLCASSLPPLESYNEQFFGPGTRLTVL.

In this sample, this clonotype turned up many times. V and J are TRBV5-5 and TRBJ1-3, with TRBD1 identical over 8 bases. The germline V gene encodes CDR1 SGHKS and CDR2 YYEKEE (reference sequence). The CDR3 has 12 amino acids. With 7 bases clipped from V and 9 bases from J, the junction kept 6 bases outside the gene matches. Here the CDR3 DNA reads TGTGCCAGCGGCGGACAGGGCAGCACCATATATTTT. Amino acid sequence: CASGGQGSTIYF.

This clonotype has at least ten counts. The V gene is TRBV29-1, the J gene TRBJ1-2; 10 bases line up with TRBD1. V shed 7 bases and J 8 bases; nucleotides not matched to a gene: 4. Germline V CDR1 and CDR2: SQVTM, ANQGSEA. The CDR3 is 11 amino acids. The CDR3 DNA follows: TGCAGCGCCGGGACAGGGGAGGGCTACACCTTC. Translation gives CSAGTGEGYTF.

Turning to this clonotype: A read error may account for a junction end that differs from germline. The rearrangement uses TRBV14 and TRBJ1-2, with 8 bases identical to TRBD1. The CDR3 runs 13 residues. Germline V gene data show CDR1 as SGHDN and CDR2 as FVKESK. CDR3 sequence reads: CAGSQDREHGYTF. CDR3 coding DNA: TGTGCCGGCAGCCAGGACAGGGAACATGGCTACACCTTC.

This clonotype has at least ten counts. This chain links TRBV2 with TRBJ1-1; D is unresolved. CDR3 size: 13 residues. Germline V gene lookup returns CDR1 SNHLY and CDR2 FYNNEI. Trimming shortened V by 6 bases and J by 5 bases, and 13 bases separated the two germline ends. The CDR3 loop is CASRAEGRTEAFF. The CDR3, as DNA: TGTGCCAGCAGGGCCGAGGGTCGGACTGAAGCTTTCTTT. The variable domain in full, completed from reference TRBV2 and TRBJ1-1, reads EPEVTQTPSHQVTQMGQEVILRCVPISNHLYFYWYRQILGQKVEFLVSFYNNEISEKSEIFDDQFSVERPDGSNFTLKIRSTKLEDSAMYFCASRAEGRTEAFFGQGTRLTVV.

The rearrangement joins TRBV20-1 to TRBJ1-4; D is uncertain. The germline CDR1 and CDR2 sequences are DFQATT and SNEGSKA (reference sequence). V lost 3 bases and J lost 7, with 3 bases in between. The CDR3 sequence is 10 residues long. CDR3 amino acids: CSASGEKLFF. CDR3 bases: TGCAGTGCTAGTGGTGAAAAACTGTTTTTT.

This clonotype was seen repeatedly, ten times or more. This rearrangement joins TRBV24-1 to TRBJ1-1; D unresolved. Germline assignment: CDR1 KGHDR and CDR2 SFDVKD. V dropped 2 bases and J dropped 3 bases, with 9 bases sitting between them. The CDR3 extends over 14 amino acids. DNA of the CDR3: TGTGCCACCAGTGATTCGACCCGGGACACTGAAGCTTTCTTT. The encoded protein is CATSDSTRDTEAFF.

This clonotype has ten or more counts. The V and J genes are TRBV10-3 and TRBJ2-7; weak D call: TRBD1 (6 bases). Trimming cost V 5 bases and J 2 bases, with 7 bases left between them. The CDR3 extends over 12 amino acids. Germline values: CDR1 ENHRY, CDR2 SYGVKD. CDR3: CAISTGTYEQYF. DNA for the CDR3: TGTGCCATCAGTACAGGGACCTACGAGCAGTACTTC.

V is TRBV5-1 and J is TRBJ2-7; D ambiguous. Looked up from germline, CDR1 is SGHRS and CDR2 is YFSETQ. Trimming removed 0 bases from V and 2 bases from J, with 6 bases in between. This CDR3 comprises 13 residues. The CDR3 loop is CASSLVAAYEQYF. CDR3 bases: TGCGCCAGCAGCTTGGTGGCAGCCTACGAGCAGTACTTC.

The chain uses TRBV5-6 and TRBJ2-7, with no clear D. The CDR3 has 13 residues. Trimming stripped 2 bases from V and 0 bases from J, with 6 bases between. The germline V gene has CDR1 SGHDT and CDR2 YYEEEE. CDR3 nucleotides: TGTGCCAGCAGCTTAGGAAACTCCTACGAGCAGTACTTC. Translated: CASSLGNSYEQYF.

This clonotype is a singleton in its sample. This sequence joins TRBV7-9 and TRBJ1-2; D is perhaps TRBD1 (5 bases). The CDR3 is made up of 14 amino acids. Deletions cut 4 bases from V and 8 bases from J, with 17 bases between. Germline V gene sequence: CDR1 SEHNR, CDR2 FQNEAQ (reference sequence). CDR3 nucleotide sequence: TGTGCCAGCAGCTCGGCCTACACAGGAAGGGGCTACACCTTC. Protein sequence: CASSSAYTGRGYTF.

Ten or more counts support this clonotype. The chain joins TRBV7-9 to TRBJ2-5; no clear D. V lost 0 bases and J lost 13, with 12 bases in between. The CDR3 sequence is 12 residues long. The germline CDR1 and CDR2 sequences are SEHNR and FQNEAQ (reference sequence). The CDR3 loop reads CASSLAGLDRYF. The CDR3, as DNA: TGTGCCAGCAGCTTAGCCGGCTTGGATCGGTACTTC.

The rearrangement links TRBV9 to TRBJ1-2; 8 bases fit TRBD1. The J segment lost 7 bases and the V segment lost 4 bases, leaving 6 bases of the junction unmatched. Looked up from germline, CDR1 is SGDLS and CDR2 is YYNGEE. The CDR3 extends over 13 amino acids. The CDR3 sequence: CASSRGQGAGYTF. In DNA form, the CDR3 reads TGTGCCAGCAGCCGAGGACAGGGTGCTGGCTACACCTTC.

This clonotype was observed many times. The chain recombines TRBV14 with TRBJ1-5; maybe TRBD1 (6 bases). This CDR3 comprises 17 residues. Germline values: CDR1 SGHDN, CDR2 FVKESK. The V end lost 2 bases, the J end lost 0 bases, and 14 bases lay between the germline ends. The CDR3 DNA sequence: TGTGCCAGCAGCCAACGAGGACAGCGACATAGCAATCAGCCCCAGCATTTT. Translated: CASSQRGQRHSNQPQHF.

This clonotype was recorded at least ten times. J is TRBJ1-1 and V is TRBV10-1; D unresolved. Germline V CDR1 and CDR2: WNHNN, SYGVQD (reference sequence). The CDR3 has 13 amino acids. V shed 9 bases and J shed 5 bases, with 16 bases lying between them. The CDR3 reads CASSTKMGTEAFF. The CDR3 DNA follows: TGCGCCAGTTCTACAAAGATGGGGACTGAAGCTTTCTTT.

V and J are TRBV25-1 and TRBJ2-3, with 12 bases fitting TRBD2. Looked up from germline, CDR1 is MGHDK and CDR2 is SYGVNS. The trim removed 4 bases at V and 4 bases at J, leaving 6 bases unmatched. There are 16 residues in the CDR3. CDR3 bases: TGTGCCAGCAGTGCCCTAGCGGGAGGGATGTCAGATACGCAGTATTTT. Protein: CASSALAGGMSDTQYF. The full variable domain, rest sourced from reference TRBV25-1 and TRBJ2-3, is EADIYQTPRYLVIGTGKKITLECSQTMGHDKMYWYQQDPGMELHLIHYSYGVNSTEKGDLSSESTVSRIRTEHFPLTLESARPSHTSQYLCASSALAGGMSDTQYFGPGTRLTVL.